These T cell receptor beta chains were read from a single sample in a study of CD8 T cells in Susac syndrome. TCRdb reprocessed the immunoSEQ multiplex PCR reads with MiXCR, giving one entry per CDR3 protein. The table includes 250,000 to 350,000 distinct CDR3 sequences, around 83% detected once. The sequencing input was CD8+ T cells from PBMCs. The source of these receptors is a human donor with multiple sclerosis. Both conserved end residues are part of each CDR3. Each record gives: D gene, V gene, J gene, clone size, CDR3 DNA, CDR3 protein. A D gene is named only where the DNA matches it firmly. The size field is filled for only some rows; it gives once, few, many or a size class.

D: NA; V: TRBV2; J: TRBJ2-3; size: NA; DNA: TGTGCCAGCAGTCCCCAAACCCGGGCTAGCCGTTCCCCAGATACGCAGTATTTT; CDR3: CASSPQTRASRSPDTQYF
D: NA; V: TRBV27; J: TRBJ1-4; size: NA; DNA: TGTGCCAGCAGTTTATCGGCGGGGGCACGAGAAAAACTGTTTTTT; CDR3: CASSLSAGAREKLFF
D: TRBD1; V: TRBV12-3/TRBV12-4; J: TRBJ2-7; size: NA; DNA: TGTGCCAGCAGCCCCAGGGGGCAGGGGGCCTACGATGGGCAGTACTTC; CDR3: CASSPRGQGAYDGQYF
D: TRBD2; V: TRBV27; J: TRBJ2-7; size: NA; DNA: TGTGCCAGCAGTTTAAGGGCTAGCGGGAGCTACGAGCAGTACTTC; CDR3: CASSLRASGSYEQYF
D: NA; V: TRBV5-1; J: TRBJ2-1; size: NA; DNA: TGCGCCAGCAGCTTGGCTCGGGAGTACAATGAGCAGTTCTTC; CDR3: CASSLAREYNEQFF
D: TRBD2; V: TRBV27; J: TRBJ2-7; size: NA; DNA: TGTGCCAGCAGCACCGGGACTAGCGCCTCCTACGAGCAGTACTTC; CDR3: CASSTGTSASYEQYF
D: NA; V: TRBV5-1; J: TRBJ2-7; size: NA; DNA: TGCGCCAGCAGCTTGGGGTACTCTGAGCAGTACTTC; CDR3: CASSLGYSEQYF
D: NA; V: TRBV27; J: TRBJ2-1; size: NA; DNA: TGTGCCAGCAGTTTGAGCCAGTTCAATGAGCAGTTCTTC; CDR3: CASSLSQFNEQFF
D: TRBD2; V: TRBV2; J: TRBJ2-3; size: once; DNA: TGTGCCAGCAGACAACTAGCGGGAGACGTCTATACGCAGTATTTT; CDR3: CASRQLAGDVYTQYF
D: NA; V: TRBV28; J: TRBJ1-5; size: NA; DNA: TGTGCCAGCAGTTTTACGCGAAGCCTCCCTGGCGGCAATCAGCCCCAGCATTTT; CDR3: CASSFTRSLPGGNQPQHF
D: NA; V: TRBV13; J: TRBJ2-7; size: few; DNA: TGTGCCAGCAGCTTAGTCGGCTCCTACGAGCAGTACTTC; CDR3: CASSLVGSYEQYF
D: TRBD2; V: TRBV12-3/TRBV12-4; J: TRBJ2-1; size: NA; DNA: TGTGCCAGCAGCACCACTAGCGGCCTTTACAATGAGCAGTTCTTC; CDR3: CASSTTSGLYNEQFF
D: TRBD1; V: TRBV7-9; J: TRBJ2-2; size: NA; DNA: TGTGCCAGCAGCAGAGGGGGCGTCGGGGAGCTGTTTTTT; CDR3: CASSRGGVGELFF
D: NA; V: TRBV4-1; J: TRBJ2-5; size: NA; DNA: TGCGCCAGCAGCCAGGAAGGGCAAGAGACCCAGTACTTC; CDR3: CASSQEGQETQYF
D: NA; V: TRBV30; J: TRBJ1-2; size: once; DNA: TGTGCCTGTCGCCGTCCCGAGTGGCACTATGGCTACACCTTC; CDR3: CACRRPEWHYGYTF
D: NA; V: TRBV2; J: TRBJ1-5; size: NA; DNA: TGTGCCAGCAGTGAAGCCAGACAGCCCCAGCATTTT; CDR3: CASSEARQPQHF
D: NA; V: TRBV29-1; J: TRBJ2-7; size: NA; DNA: TGCAGCGCCGGACAGAGCTACGAGCAGTACTTC; CDR3: CSAGQSYEQYF
D: NA; V: TRBV9; J: TRBJ2-2; size: few; DNA: TGTGCCAGCAGGAGGAACACCGGGGAGCTGTTTTTT; CDR3: CASRRNTGELFF
D: NA; V: TRBV4-1; J: TRBJ2-7; size: NA; DNA: TGCGCCAGCAGCCTATACCCACACGAGCAGTACTTC; CDR3: CASSLYPHEQYF
D: TRBD2; V: TRBV20-1; J: TRBJ2-7; size: few; DNA: TGCAGTGCTAGAGATCTGCTAGCGGGATTTACCTACGAGCAGTACTTC; CDR3: CSARDLLAGFTYEQYF
D: NA; V: TRBV28; J: TRBJ1-5; size: NA; DNA: TGTGCCAGCAGTTTACCGTCAAGGAATCAGCCCCAGCATTTT; CDR3: CASSLPSRNQPQHF
D: NA; V: TRBV10-3; J: TRBJ2-2; size: NA; DNA: TGTGCCACGCAAGGGCGGCAGGGCGACACCGGGGAGCTGTTTTTT; CDR3: CATQGRQGDTGELFF
D: TRBD2; V: TRBV7-9; J: TRBJ2-7; size: NA; DNA: TGTGCCAGCAGCTCGTGGACTAGCGACTCCTACGAGCAGTACTTC; CDR3: CASSSWTSDSYEQYF
D: NA; V: TRBV7-7; J: TRBJ2-4; size: NA; DNA: TGTGCTAGCAGTTACCTCAAGAGACTAGCCAAAAACATTCAGTACTTC; CDR3: CASSYLKRLAKNIQYF
D: NA; V: TRBV6-5; J: TRBJ1-1; size: NA; DNA: TGTGCCAGCAGTCATGACGGAAACACTGAAGCTTTCTTT; CDR3: CASSHDGNTEAFF
D: NA; V: TRBV19; J: TRBJ2-7; size: NA; DNA: TGTGCCAGTAAACCAGGGACGACCTACGAGCAGTACTTC; CDR3: CASKPGTTYEQYF
D: TRBD2; V: TRBV11-3; J: TRBJ2-1; size: NA; DNA: TGTGCCAGCAGCTTAGAAGCTAGCGGGAGTTTGGATGAGCAGTTCTTC; CDR3: CASSLEASGSLDEQFF
D: NA; V: TRBV18; J: TRBJ2-5; size: NA; DNA: TGTGCCAGCTCACCAGGGGTGTACCAAGAGACCCAGTACTTC; CDR3: CASSPGVYQETQYF
D: TRBD2; V: TRBV7-9; J: TRBJ2-5; size: NA; DNA: TGTGCCAGCAGCTTCGGGACTAGCGGACGAGGAAGGGAGACCCAGTACTTC; CDR3: CASSFGTSGRGRETQYF
D: TRBD1; V: TRBV7-9; J: TRBJ2-6; size: once; DNA: TGTGCCAGCAGCTTAGGGCCCACGGGGACAGTCTCTGGGGCCAACGTCCTGACTTTC; CDR3: CASSLGPTGTVSGANVLTF
D: NA; V: TRBV27; J: TRBJ1-1; size: NA; DNA: TGTGCCAGCAGTTCCTCGGGGATGGGCACTGAAGCTTTCTTT; CDR3: CASSSSGMGTEAFF
D: TRBD2; V: TRBV30; J: TRBJ2-1; size: NA; DNA: TGTGCCTGGAGTCAGGAAGCGGGAGAAGGGAATGAGCAGTTCTTC; CDR3: CAWSQEAGEGNEQFF
D: TRBD1; V: TRBV19; J: TRBJ2-5; size: NA; DNA: TGTGCCAGTAGTATCAGCCTTACGACAGGGTTGATTGAGACCCAGTACTTC; CDR3: CASSISLTTGLIETQYF
D: NA; V: TRBV7-6; J: TRBJ2-1; size: few; DNA: TGTGCCAGCAGCTTCGGGGAATCCTACAATGAGCAGTTCTTC; CDR3: CASSFGESYNEQFF
D: NA; V: TRBV4-2; J: TRBJ2-3; size: few; DNA: TGTGCCAGCAGCCAAGACGAGCGACCTACGTTCTACACAGATACGCAGTATTTT; CDR3: CASSQDERPTFYTDTQYF
D: NA; V: TRBV19; J: TRBJ1-1; size: few; DNA: TGTGCCAGTAGTGGGAACTTTGAAGCTTTCTTT; CDR3: CASSGNFEAFF
D: TRBD2; V: TRBV20-1; J: TRBJ2-3; size: NA; DNA: TGCAGTGCTAGGGACCAGCGGGAAAGAACAGATACGCAGTATTTT; CDR3: CSARDQRERTDTQYF
D: TRBD2; V: TRBV6-2/TRBV6-3; J: TRBJ2-7; size: NA; DNA: TGTGCCAGCAGTTACGGACTAGCGGAAAACTACGAGCAGTACTTC; CDR3: CASSYGLAENYEQYF
D: NA; V: TRBV7-2; J: TRBJ1-5; size: NA; DNA: TGTGCCAGCAGCTTAGGAGGGGTAGGCGGCAATCAGCCCCAGCATTTT; CDR3: CASSLGGVGGNQPQHF
D: NA; V: TRBV2; J: TRBJ1-1; size: few; DNA: TGTGCCAGCAGTGTTGGGCAGGGAGATACTGAAGCTTTCTTT; CDR3: CASSVGQGDTEAFF
D: NA; V: TRBV7-9; J: TRBJ2-6; size: NA; DNA: TGTGCCAGCAGCTTGCCGCCCGACTCACGGGCCAACGTCCTGACTTTC; CDR3: CASSLPPDSRANVLTF
D: TRBD1; V: TRBV11-2; J: TRBJ1-1; size: once; DNA: TGTGGATGGGGGGACAGTTGGTTCACTGAAGCTTTCTTT; CDR3: CGWGDSWFTEAFF
D: NA; V: TRBV14; J: TRBJ1-2; size: NA; DNA: TGTGCCAGCAGCCAAGAAGTCGACCCGAACTATGGCTACACCTTC; CDR3: CASSQEVDPNYGYTF
D: TRBD2; V: TRBV19; J: TRBJ2-1; size: NA; DNA: TGTGCCAGTACCCCGACTAGCGAGTGGGGTAATGAGCAGTTCTTC; CDR3: CASTPTSEWGNEQFF